One and the same sample provided the 30 T cell receptor beta chains below, sequenced in a study of CD4 T cells in relation to SARS-CoV-2 and coronaviruses. Unexposed donor CD4+ T cells date from about 2010-2018, before the COVID-19 pandemic. Libraries were prepared by immunoSEQ multiplex PCR; TCRdb keeps only in-frame clonotypes and omits some of them. The repertoire holds about 68,000 clones, with 85% to 95% as singletons. Sequences were obtained from naive CD4+ T cells from PBMCs. Noted subset: naive CD4+ T cells isolated by negative enrichment. The origin of the receptors is a human donor in good health.

The genes are TRBV7-2 and TRBJ2-5; no definite D call. This CDR3 has 12 residues. Germline V lookup: CDR1 SGHTA, CDR2 FQGNSA. V lost 2 bases and J lost 4, with 5 bases in between. CDR3 residues: CASSLLSETQYF. The CDR3 nucleotides read TGTGCCAGCAGCTTACTCTCAGAGACCCAGTACTTC. Supplemented by reference TRBV7-2 and TRBJ2-5, the full variable domain reads GAGVSQSPSNKVTEKGKDVELRCDPISGHTALYWYRQSLGQGLEFLIYFQGNSAPDKSGLPSDRFSAERTGGSVSTLTIQRTQQEDSAVYLCASSLLSETQYFGPGTRLLVL.

This rearrangement joins TRBV10-2 to TRBJ2-1; D perhaps matches TRBD2 (5 bases). This CDR3 spans 13 amino acids. Trimming took 5 bases from V and 6 from J, leaving 11 bases between them. Germline V lookup: CDR1 WSHSY, CDR2 SAAADI. In nucleotides, the CDR3 is TGCGCCAGCAGTTCCACTAGACGCAATGAGCAGTTCTTC. This translates into CASSSTRRNEQFF.

Only one count was recorded for this clone. The CDR3 loop reads CASSRLHESYEQYF. The CDR3 nucleotides are TGTGCCAGCAGCAGACTTCACGAGTCCTACGAGCAGTACTTC. The chain has TRBV7-9 and TRBJ2-7; D ambiguous. This CDR3 contains 14 residues. Germline V gives CDR1 SEHNR, CDR2 FQNEAQ (reference sequence). Between the trimmed V and J ends, which lost 5 bases and 1 base, there was a span of 12 bases. Filled out from reference TRBV7-9 and TRBJ2-7, the complete variable domain reads DTGVSQNPRHKITKRGQNVTFRCDPISEHNRLYWYRQTLGQGPEFLTYFQNEAQLEKSRLLSDRFSAERPKGSFSTLEIQRTEQGDSAMYLCASSRLHESYEQYFGPGTRLTVT.

V is TRBV28 and J is TRBJ1-3, with D hard to call. The V and J ends lost 2 bases and 4 bases respectively, with 12 bases between them. Germline CDR1 and CDR2: MDHEN and SYDVKM. CDR3 length: 15 residues. CDR3 loop: CASSLPPATGNTIYF. In DNA form, the CDR3 reads TGTGCCAGCAGTTTACCCCCGGCTACCGGAAACACCATATATTTT.

The chain links TRBV11-2 to TRBJ2-3; D gene unclear. The CDR3 spans 14 residues. V was trimmed by 5 bases and J by 0 bases, leaving 9 bases between them. Germline CDR1 is SGHAT and CDR2 is FQNNGV. DNA of the CDR3: TGTGCCAGCAGCCTTAGACTCAGCACAGATACGCAGTATTTT. This sequence encodes CASSLRLSTDTQYF.

The rearrangement links TRBV3-1 (or the pseudogene TRBV3-2) to TRBJ2-7; unclear D gene. Germline V lookup: CDR1 LGHDT, CDR2 YNNKEL (reference sequence). Trimming took 2 bases from V and 1 from J, leaving 15 bases between them. CDR3 size: 16 residues. The CDR3 here is CASSQPRTRPSYEQYF. The DNA of the CDR3 is TGTGCCAGCAGCCAACCTCGGACGAGGCCTTCCTACGAGCAGTACTTC.

This rearrangement joins TRBV30 to TRBJ2-7; possible D gene TRBD2, 5 bases. Germline CDR1 and CDR2: GTSNPN and SVGIG (reference sequence). The CDR3 is 15 residues long. The V end lost 3 bases, the J end lost 0 bases, and 15 bases lay between the germline ends. CDR3 amino acids: CAWRHYSGHSYEQYF. DNA for the CDR3: TGTGCCTGGAGACACTACAGCGGCCACTCCTACGAGCAGTACTTC.

The chain combines TRBV9 with TRBJ2-3, with 7 positions matching TRBD2. CDR3 length equals 16 residues. The germline gives CDR1 SGDLS, CDR2 YYNGEE. The junction had 8 bases not matched to a gene; V was cut back by 0 bases and J by 4 bases. The DNA of the CDR3 is TGTGCCAGCAGCGTAGGTGGCGGGAGTTGGGCAGATACGCAGTATTTT. Protein sequence: CASSVGGGSWADTQYF.

This clone was counted a few times. This chain connects TRBV2 to TRBJ1-1; D is unresolved. V shed 2 bases and J shed 7 bases, with 14 bases lying between them. CDR1 and CDR2 (germline): SNHLY, FYNNEI. The CDR3 length is 14 residues. CDR3 sequence (DNA): TGTGCCAGCAGTGAACTTAGGACGGTAATTGAAGCTTTCTTT. Protein product: CASSELRTVIEAFF.

The chain has TRBV7-9 and TRBJ2-1, with 8 bases identical to TRBD2. The ends lost 5 bases at V and 5 bases at J; junction bases unmatched: 5. CDR3 length: 14 amino acids. Germline loops: CDR1 SEHNR, CDR2 FQNEAQ (reference sequence). CDR3 in DNA: TGTGCCAGCAGCCACGTAGCGGGGAACAATGAGCAGTTCTTC. As protein: CASSHVAGNNEQFF.

The genes are TRBV6-1 and TRBJ1-2, with D possibly matching TRBD1 (6 bases). CDR3 length: 13 residues. The V and J ends lost 1 base and 7 bases respectively, with 10 bases between them. Germline V gene lookup returns CDR1 MNHNS and CDR2 SASEGT. CDR3 sequence: CASSEVGGSGYTF. The CDR3 DNA reads TGTGCCAGCAGTGAAGTTGGGGGCAGTGGCTACACCTTC.

This clone was detected a few times. The chain uses TRBV9 and TRBJ2-1, with D unresolved. Trimming cost V 0 bases and J 0 bases, with 10 bases left between them. Germline V gene sequence: CDR1 SGDLS, CDR2 YYNGEE. The CDR3 spans 16 residues. CDR3 loop: CASSVGGSTSYNEQFF. Here the CDR3 DNA reads TGTGCCAGCAGCGTAGGAGGCTCCACCTCCTACAATGAGCAGTTCTTC.

V usage is TRBV11-2 and J usage is TRBJ2-2; D gene unclear. Per the germline V gene, CDR1 is SGHAT and CDR2 is FQNNGV. This CDR3 region has 17 residues. Trimming left V 1 base short and J 4 bases short, with 16 bases between. The CDR3 coding sequence is TGTGCCAGCAGCTTAGTGGTACCACGTACGTCCACCGGGGAGCTGTTTTTT. Protein product: CASSLVVPRTSTGELFF.

The chain carries TRBV7-9 and TRBJ2-1, with a tentative D call TRBD1 (7 bases). CDR1 and CDR2 from the germline V gene are SEHNR and FQNEAQ (reference sequence). V lost 5 bases to trimming and J lost 10 bases, with 12 bases between them. The CDR3 sequence is 12 residues long. The CDR3 coding sequence is TGTGCCAGCAGCCTTTCAGGGGGGGAGCAGTTCTTC. It translates to CASSLSGGEQFF.

The J gene is TRBJ2-7, the V gene TRBV15, with D perhaps TRBD2 (5 bases). There are 15 residues in the CDR3. Germline loops: CDR1 LNHNV, CDR2 YYDKDF (reference sequence). Trimming took 3 bases from V and 2 from J, leaving 14 bases between them. The CDR3 here is CATSSPAGGTYEQYF. CDR3 DNA sequence: TGTGCCACCAGCAGCCCCGCGGGTGGGACCTACGAGCAGTACTTC. Based on the CDR3 plus reference TRBV15 and TRBJ2-7, the full variable domain is DAMVIQNPRYQVTQFGKPVTLSCSQTLNHNVMYWYQQKSSQAPKLLFHYYDKDFNNEADTPDNFQSRRPNTSFCFLDIRSPGLGDTAMYLCATSSPAGGTYEQYFGPGTRLTVT.

This sequence joins TRBV6-4 and TRBJ1-6, with a weak D call TRBD1 (5 bases). Per germline, CDR1 MRHNA and CDR2 SNTAGT. V was cut by 3 bases and J by 0 bases, with 9 bases left in between. This CDR3 spans 16 amino acids. The CDR3 DNA follows: TGTGCCAGCAGTGAAAGGGGAAGCTCCTATAATTCACCCCTCCACTTT. Its translation is CASSERGSSYNSPLHF.

In this sample, this clone turned up once. The rearrangement uses TRBV18 and TRBJ2-1; tentative D call: TRBD2 (5 bases). Germline values: CDR1 KGHSH, CDR2 LQKENI. V was clipped by 3 bases and J by 2 bases, with 5 bases between them. The CDR3 has 13 amino acids. CDR3 protein: CASSPGTYNEQFF. DNA of the CDR3: TGTGCCAGCTCACCCGGGACCTACAATGAGCAGTTCTTC.

The V gene is TRBV19, the J gene TRBJ1-1; D perhaps matches TRBD1 (5 bases). Germline assignment: CDR1 LNHDA and CDR2 SQIVND (reference sequence). V shed 5 bases and J shed 3 bases, with 10 bases lying between them. The length of the CDR3 is 13 residues. For the CDR3, the DNA is TGTGCCAGTAGTGCGCAGGGTTACACTGAAGCTTTCTTT. As protein: CASSAQGYTEAFF.

The genes are TRBV19 and TRBJ2-7; 8 bases match TRBD2. This CDR3 contains 16 residues. V trimming: 4 bases; J trimming: 1 base; junction bases outside the gene matches: 9. Germline V gene sequence: CDR1 LNHDA, CDR2 SQIVND (reference sequence). For the CDR3, the DNA is TGTGCCAGTAGTAGACTCGGACGGGGGGGGTCCTACGAGCAGTACTTC. This gives the protein CASSRLGRGGSYEQYF.

This chain uses TRBV30 with TRBJ1-5; 9 positions match TRBD1. CDR1 GTSNPN and CDR2 SVGIG come from the germline V gene (reference sequence). V shed 2 bases and J 4 bases; nucleotides not matched to a gene: 6. The CDR3 sequence is 15 residues long. The CDR3 nucleotides read TGTGCCTGGAGTTACGTCGACAGGGGGAATCAGCCCCAGCATTTT. This translates into CAWSYVDRGNQPQHF.

The chain links TRBV5-1 to TRBJ2-7, with D unclear. This CDR3 comprises 13 residues. Germline V lookup: CDR1 SGHRS, CDR2 YFSETQ. The V end was cut by 7 bases, the J end by 7 bases, with 18 bases between. The CDR3 nucleotides are TGCGCCAGCGGCATTGGTACCCTCGTTGAGCAGTACTTC. The encoded protein is CASGIGTLVEQYF.

The chain uses TRBV5-4 and TRBJ1-2; D is perhaps TRBD1 (5 bases). Germline values: CDR1 SGHNT, CDR2 YYREEE (reference sequence). The CDR3 is 16 amino acids. Trimming removed 3 bases from V and 5 bases from J, with 20 bases in between. The CDR3 spells CASSSSRDGGGYGYTF. As DNA, the CDR3 is TGTGCCAGCAGCTCAAGCCGGGACGGCGGTGGGTATGGCTACACCTTC.

This rearrangement joins TRBV7-8 to TRBJ2-3; the match to TRBD1 covers 9 bases. The V segment lost 5 bases and the J segment 3 bases; nucleotides outside the gene matches: 9. Germline V gives CDR1 SGHVS, CDR2 FQNEAQ. This CDR3 contains 16 residues. CDR3 nucleotides: TGTGCCAGCAGCCCCTATCGGGACAGGGAAACAGATACGCAGTATTTT. Translated: CASSPYRDRETDTQYF. Supplemented by reference TRBV7-8 and TRBJ2-3, the full variable domain reads GAGVSQSPRYKVAKRGQDVALRCDPISGHVSLFWYQQALGQGPEFLTYFQNEAQLDKSGLPSDRFFAERPEGSVSTLKIQRTQQEDSAVYLCASSPYRDRETDTQYFGPGTRLTVL.

The chain recombines TRBV3-1 (or the pseudogene TRBV3-2) with TRBJ2-1; TRBD2 aligns across 9 bases. The CDR3 has 17 residues. CDR1 is LGHDT, CDR2 YNNKEL, per germline (reference sequence). The trim removed 4 bases at V and 9 bases at J, leaving 16 bases unmatched. The CDR3 loop is CASSPCRGGGEEGEQFF. CDR3 DNA: TGTGCCAGCAGCCCTTGTCGAGGCGGGGGGGAGGAAGGTGAGCAGTTCTTC.

This chain uses TRBV18 with TRBJ2-3; D remains ambiguous. CDR3 length: 14 amino acids. Between the trimmed V and J ends, which lost 3 bases and 2 bases, there was a span of 9 bases. Per germline, CDR1 KGHSH and CDR2 LQKENI. The CDR3 DNA sequence: TGTGCCAGCTCACCGGGCTCTGACACAGATACGCAGTATTTT. It codes for CASSPGSDTDTQYF.

This clone was observed a handful of times. The chain carries TRBV28 and TRBJ1-1, with D maybe TRBD1 (5 bases). The germline V gene has CDR1 MDHEN and CDR2 SYDVKM. The CDR3 extends over 13 amino acids. The V and J ends lost 6 bases and 0 bases respectively, with 8 bases between them. CDR3 in DNA: TGTGCCAGCAGGACAGTCATGAACACTGAAGCTTTCTTT. It codes for CASRTVMNTEAFF.

The chain links TRBV11-2 to TRBJ2-1; D perhaps matches TRBD1 (5 bases). The V end lost 5 bases, the J end lost 0 bases, and 14 bases lay between the germline ends. Germline V lookup: CDR1 SGHAT, CDR2 FQNNGV. The CDR3 is 16 amino acids. CDR3 protein: CASSASGASSYNEQFF. Here the CDR3 DNA reads TGTGCCAGCAGCGCGAGTGGGGCCAGCTCCTACAATGAGCAGTTCTTC. The variable domain in full, completed from reference TRBV11-2 and TRBJ2-1, reads EAGVAQSPRYKIIEKRQSVAFWCNPISGHATLYWYQQILGQGPKLLIQFQNNGVVDDSQLPKDRFSAERLKGVDSTLKIQPAKLEDSAVYLCASSASGASSYNEQFFGPGTRLTVL.

CDR3 amino acids: CASRGRGGGRNEQFF. The CDR3 bases are TGTGCCAGCAGGGGGAGGGGCGGCGGGCGGAATGAGCAGTTCTTC. The genes are TRBV7-2 and TRBJ2-1; TRBD2 matches 7 bases. CDR1 is SGHTA and CDR2 is FQGNSA in the germline V gene. J was trimmed by 7 bases and V by 6 bases; bases with no gene match: 12. The length of the CDR3 is 15 residues.

The chain recombines TRBV5-1 with TRBJ2-5, with D maybe TRBD2 (5 bases). Germline V lookup: CDR1 SGHRS, CDR2 YFSETQ. V dropped 1 base and J dropped 0 bases, with 7 bases sitting between them. This CDR3 contains 14 residues. The CDR3, as DNA: TGCGCCAGCAGCTTGTCCGGGAACCAAGAGACCCAGTACTTC. Its translation: CASSLSGNQETQYF.

CDR3 residues: CASSREVDRGVSPLHF. In DNA, the CDR3 is TGTGCCAGCAGCCGCGAGGTAGACAGGGGGGTTTCACCCCTCCACTTT. V and J are TRBV4-2 and TRBJ1-6, with 9 bases identical to TRBD1. Per the germline V gene, CDR1 is LGHNA and CDR2 is YNFKEQ. With V trimmed by 4 bases and J by 9 bases, 10 bases remained unmatched. The CDR3 extends over 16 amino acids.